These T cell receptor beta chains were read from a single sample in a study of cytomegalovirus exposure and HLA in healthy donors. Method: immunoSEQ multiplex PCR; TCRdb's copy keeps in-frame clones and lacks some. The data show 85,000 to 100,000 clones, about two thirds seen once. Sequencing used PBMCs. The receptors shown here come from a human donor in good health. Each CDR3 is given with its conserved first and last residue. The D gene is left open where the match is weak. Only part of the rows carry a size: once, few, many, or a class if the clone is expanded.

D	size	V	J	DNA	CDR3
.	few	TRBV7-2	TRBJ1-5	TGTGCCAGCAGCTTCGGGGTAAGCAATCAGCCCCAGCATTTT	CASSFGVSNQPQHF
.	few	TRBV7-2	TRBJ1-1	TGTGCCAGCAGCGCACTCGGGGGGACTGAAGCTTTCTTT	CASSALGGTEAFF
TRBD1	few	TRBV7-9	TRBJ1-4	TGTGCCAGCAGTAGGGGACAGCTAAATGAAAAACTGTTTTTT	CASSRGQLNEKLFF
.	.	TRBV29-1	TRBJ2-5	TGCAGCGTTGTCGGCGGCGAAGAGACCCAGTACTTC	CSVVGGEETQYF
.	.	TRBV15	TRBJ2-1	TGTGCCACCAGCAGCAGAGGGGGACAATCGTCCTCCTACAATGAGCAGTTCTTC	CATSSRGGQSSSYNEQFF
TRBD1	.	TRBV7-3	TRBJ2-7	TGTGCCAGCAGCTTGGGACAGGGAAAGGACGAGCAGTACTTC	CASSLGQGKDEQYF
.	few	TRBV6-5	TRBJ1-2	TGTGCCAGCAGTTATCGACAGTCCAACTATGGCTACACCTTC	CASSYRQSNYGYTF
TRBD2	once	TRBV5-4	TRBJ2-5	TGTGCCAGCACCGGCGGGGCGGGGGGACCCGAGAAGACCCAGTACTTC	CASTGGAGGPEKTQYF
TRBD1	.	TRBV7-2	TRBJ2-7	TGTGCCAGCAGCTTAGAGGCCCATACGGGACAGGGGGCCCCCTACGAGCAGTACTTC	CASSLEAHTGQGAPYEQYF
TRBD1	few	TRBV2	TRBJ1-1	TGTGCCAGCAGTAAGACAGGGATAGAAGCTTTCTTT	CASSKTGIEAFF
.	.	TRBV30	TRBJ1-3	TGTGCCTGGACAAGGGGCACTGGAAACACCATATATTTT	CAWTRGTGNTIYF
TRBD1	.	TRBV12-5	TRBJ2-7	TGTGCTAGTGGTTTGGTGACAGGGTTTCTAAGCTCCTACGAGCAGTACTTC	CASGLVTGFLSSYEQYF
TRBD1	few	TRBV6-5	TRBJ2-7	TGTGCCAGCAGACGGACAGGCTCCTACGAGCAGTACTTC	CASRRTGSYEQYF
TRBD1	few	TRBV9	TRBJ2-1	TGTGCCAGCAGCCACCTTGGGACAGGGGGCAATGAGCAGTTCTTC	CASSHLGTGGNEQFF
.	.	TRBV29-1	TRBJ1-1	TGCAGCGTTGAATCGACCAGGGGCACTGAAGCTTTCTTT	CSVESTRGTEAFF
TRBD1	.	TRBV18	TRBJ1-2	TGTGCCAGCTCACCACCGGGACAGGGCTATGGCTACACCTTC	CASSPPGQGYGYTF
.	.	TRBV7-6	TRBJ1-3	TGTGCGGGAGGGGGATTCGGCCTACTTTCTGGAAACACCATATATTTT	CAGGGFGLLSGNTIYF
.	.	TRBV7-2	TRBJ2-1	TGTGCCAGCAGCCTAGCACAGGGCAGGATATACAATGAGCAGTTCTTC	CASSLAQGRIYNEQFF
TRBD1	few	TRBV5-8	TRBJ1-1	TGTGCCAGCAGCTATACGGGACAGGGGGCCACTGAAGCTTTCTTT	CASSYTGQGATEAFF
.	.	TRBV10-3	TRBJ1-4	TGTGCCTCGAAGACAGGTCCAACTAATGAAAAACTGTTTTTT	CASKTGPTNEKLFF
.	.	TRBV5-1	TRBJ2-1	TGCGCCAGCAGCTTGGCCAGCTACAATGAGCAGTTCTTC	CASSLASYNEQFF
TRBD1	.	TRBV6-5	TRBJ2-7	TGTGCCAGCAGTTACTCCTCGGGACAGGCCTTATACGAGCAGTACTTC	CASSYSSGQALYEQYF
TRBD1	.	TRBV6-5	TRBJ2-7	TGTGCCAGCAGACCACAGGGGGCGCCTTCCGGCGAGCAGTACTTC	CASRPQGAPSGEQYF